This T cell receptor beta chain was identified during a study of T cells in Graves' hyperthyroidism and ophthalmopathy. Study-level results: By a 13 V-J model, ophthalmopathy was set apart from stable hyperthyroidism. Blood held most thyroid clonotypes expanded above 0.001 frequency.

Ophthalmopathy patients showed a Clinical Activity Score of at least 3, NOSPECS grade of at least 4 and duration under 3 months. Fresh peripheral blood, about 9.3 ml, yielded the PBMCs. The source material, RNA transcripts, was used to amplify TCR beta CDR3 regions. The TCR CDR3 was amplified in a first-round RT-PCR using the HTBI primer set. TCRdb analysed the multiplex PCR reads with MiXCR anew, one entry per CDR3 protein. Found here are about 330,000 distinct CDR3 sequences, around 15% of them singletons; the top ten hold approximately 35%. In this sample, this clonotype turned up many times. As yet, its antigen is unknown. CDR1 and CDR2 from the germline V gene are SNHLY and FYNNEI. The V and J ends lost 6 bases and 2 bases respectively, with 8 bases between them. CDR3 length equals 12 residues.

V and J are TRBV2 and TRBJ2-7, with no clear D. The source is a woman aged 40 to 55 with Graves' ophthalmopathy. The sample consisted of blood. The CDR3 here is CASRGKPYEQYF. The CDR3 region has the DNA TGTGCCAGCAGAGGGAAACCCTACGAGCAGTACTTC.